A selection of T cell receptor beta chains follows, all from one sample in a study of T cell changes during pregnancy in multiple sclerosis. Only in-frame clones appear in the TCRdb table, and some are missing; sequencing was by immunoSEQ multiplex PCR. Of some 80,000 clones in the sample, about 90% were seen once. The sample was peripheral blood, taken before pregnancy. These receptors came from a female donor with multiple sclerosis, enrolled in a pregnancy study. CDR3s include the opening cysteine and the closing phenylalanine or tryptophan. The order of the fields is D gene, V gene, J gene, clone size, CDR3 protein, CDR3 DNA. The D gene is left open where the match is weak. Size is stated for part of the rows, as once, few or many counts, or as a class when the clone is expanded.

>TRBD1|TRBV4-1|TRBJ2-7|.
CASSQTGVEQYF
TGCGCCAGCAGCCAAACAGGGGTCGAGCAGTACTTC
>.|TRBV27|TRBJ1-1|.
CASSPWAVNTEAFF
TGTGCCAGCAGTCCTTGGGCCGTAAACACTGAAGCTTTCTTT
>TRBD2|TRBV5-4|TRBJ2-7|.
CASSPRGGSSYEQYF
TGTGCCAGCAGCCCGCGCGGCGGGAGCTCCTACGAGCAGTACTTC
>.|TRBV4-3|TRBJ2-1|.
CASSLEQGSNNEQFF
TGCGCCAGCAGCCTGGAACAGGGATCAAACAATGAGCAGTTCTTC
>TRBD1|TRBV6-5|TRBJ2-2|.
CASKDRRTGELFF
TGTGCCAGCAAGGACAGGAGGACCGGGGAGCTGTTTTTT
>.|TRBV5-1|TRBJ2-7|.
CASSEPTGNSYEQYF
TGCGCCAGCAGCGAACCAACAGGGAACTCCTACGAGCAGTACTTC
>.|TRBV6-4|TRBJ2-7|.
CASSVESGPSYEQYF
TGTGCCAGCAGTGTTGAGAGCGGACCCTCCTACGAGCAGTACTTC
>TRBD2|TRBV18|TRBJ2-2|.
CASSPPRSGTRDGELFF
TGTGCCAGCTCACCACCCCGGAGCGGGACCAGGGACGGGGAGCTGTTTTTT
>TRBD2|TRBV7-3|TRBJ2-2|.
CASSLDAGGIARVTGELFF
TGTGCCAGCAGCTTAGATGCGGGAGGTATAGCGCGCGTCACCGGGGAGCTGTTTTTT
>TRBD2|TRBV28|TRBJ2-2|.
CASSTASGETGELFF
TGTGCCAGCAGCACCGCTAGCGGGGAAACCGGGGAGCTGTTTTTT
>.|TRBV27|TRBJ1-2|.
CASSSTGAGLLSFYGYTF
TGTGCCAGCAGTTCCACTGGGGCAGGGCTCCTGTCCTTCTATGGCTACACCTTC
>.|TRBV28|TRBJ1-5|once
CASSLGPYQPQHF
TGTGCCAGCAGTTTGGGCCCCTATCAGCCCCAGCATTTT
>TRBD2|TRBV7-9|TRBJ2-7|.
CASSLKAGGYEQYF
TGTGCCAGCAGCTTAAAAGCGGGGGGCTACGAGCAGTACTTC
>TRBD1|TRBV11-1|TRBJ1-2|.
CASSPDGQAYLGYTF
TGTGCCAGCAGCCCGGACGGACAGGCCTACTTGGGCTACACCTTC
>TRBD2|TRBV10-3|TRBJ2-1|.
CAISASGSSSGDNEQFF
TGTGCCATCAGTGCTAGCGGGAGTTCGTCTGGTGACAATGAGCAGTTCTTC
>.|TRBV29-1|TRBJ2-7|.
CSVASTYEQYF
TGCAGCGTCGCTAGTACCTACGAGCAGTACTTC
>.|TRBV6-4|TRBJ1-1|.
CASNPRQNTEAFF
TGTGCCAGCAACCCTCGACAGAATACTGAAGCTTTCTTT
>TRBD2|TRBV7-8|TRBJ2-4|.
CASSLIGLAGGTGNIQYF
TGTGCCAGCAGCTTAATCGGGCTAGCGGGAGGAACTGGAAACATTCAGTACTTC
>TRBD2|TRBV4-1|TRBJ2-1|.
CASSQDLASGRAKFF
TGCGCCAGCAGCCAAGATTTGGCCAGCGGGAGGGCCAAGTTCTTC
>TRBD2|TRBV13|TRBJ2-7|.
CASSLSLRLAGSYEQYF
TGTGCCAGCAGCTTATCGCTAAGACTAGCGGGTTCCTACGAGCAGTACTTC
>TRBD2|TRBV19|TRBJ2-1|.
CASTGSGRAKDEQFF
TGTGCCAGTACGGGCAGCGGGAGGGCCAAGGATGAGCAGTTCTTC
>TRBD1|TRBV6-1|TRBJ1-2|.
CASRLGQAENYGYTF
TGTGCCAGCAGGCTAGGACAGGCGGAGAACTATGGCTACACCTTC
>.|TRBV30|TRBJ2-2|.
CAWPAAQGGELFF
TGTGCCTGGCCAGCGGCACAGGGCGGGGAGCTGTTTTTT
>.|TRBV27|TRBJ2-3|once
CASSNREPPATQYF
TGTGCCAGCAGCAACAGGGAACCCCCCGCTACGCAGTATTTT
>.|TRBV10-2|TRBJ2-3|.
CASRLGGGGDTQYF
TGCGCCAGCCGCCTTGGGGGAGGAGGAGATACGCAGTATTTT
>TRBD1|TRBV5-1|TRBJ2-7|few
CASATSGTGGFGEQYF
TGCGCCAGTGCGACCTCCGGGACAGGGGGTTTTGGAGAGCAGTACTTC
>.|TRBV6-6|TRBJ2-5|.
CATQDPIQETQYF
TGTGCCACACAGGACCCTATCCAAGAGACCCAGTACTTC
>TRBD1|TRBV9|TRBJ2-1|.
CASSRTGGVEQFF
TGTGCCAGCAGCCGGACAGGGGGCGTTGAGCAGTTCTTC
>.|TRBV29-1|TRBJ1-2|once
CSVEAAGAGYGYTF
TGCAGCGTTGAAGCAGCGGGGGCTGGGTATGGCTACACCTTC
>.|TRBV27|TRBJ2-1|.
CASTEGGSYNEQFF
TGTGCCAGCACGGAGGGAGGCTCCTACAATGAGCAGTTCTTC